Each of the 15 T cell receptor beta chains below was sequenced from the same sample in a study of T-cell reconstitution after alpha-beta-depleted transplantation in children. Molecular barcoding with unique molecular identifiers was used for the TCRbeta library. TCRdb re-derived calls from the PCR reads in MiXCR, one entry per CDR3 protein. Of a few hundred thousand distinct CDR3 sequences in the sample, more than 20% were seen once. The specimen was PBMCs, mostly from graft donor cells, collected 360 days after TCRalphabeta/CD19-depleted stem cell transplant. Receptors were obtained from a female patient aged 2-15 years who had a stem cell transplant for congenital amegakaryocytic thrombocytopenia, so the T cells may come from the graft donor.

The chain carries TRBV3-1 and TRBJ2-3; 7 positions match TRBD2. The ends lost 0 bases at V and 4 bases at J; junction bases unmatched: 13. The CDR3 has 18 amino acids. The germline gives CDR1 LGHDT, CDR2 YNNKEL (reference sequence). CDR3 loop: CASSQDRRTRPLPDTQYF. CDR3 nucleotides: TGTGCCAGCAGCCAAGATCGACGGACTAGACCCCTCCCAGATACGCAGTATTTT.

This clonotype has only one observation. This chain uses TRBV11-3 with TRBJ2-2; D not certain. Per germline, CDR1 SGHNT and CDR2 YENEEA. V was trimmed by 2 bases and J by 6 bases, leaving 10 bases between them. The CDR3 has 14 amino acids. The CDR3 coding sequence is TGTGCCAGCAGCTTAACAGCCAGCCCCGGGGAGCTGTTTTTT. This sequence encodes CASSLTASPGELFF.

V and J are TRBV28 and TRBJ1-5; tentatively, D is TRBD1 (5 bases). Germline CDR1 reads MDHEN; CDR2 reads SYDVKM. Trimming took off 3 bases at V and 6 bases at J, with 21 bases between the two ends. The CDR3 is made up of 17 amino acids. The DNA of the CDR3 is TGTGCCAGCAGTTTTAGTTTGGGACGGCATCTCGCTCAGCCCCAGCATTTT. Its translation: CASSFSLGRHLAQPQHF.

The CDR3: CATNDLIPYEQYF. As DNA, the CDR3 is TGTGCCACCAACGACCTAATTCCCTACGAGCAGTACTTC. The rearrangement uses TRBV24-1 and TRBJ2-7; D is unclear. V shed 8 bases and J shed 2 bases, with 12 bases lying between them. The CDR3 has 13 residues. Looked up from germline, CDR1 is KGHDR and CDR2 is SFDVKD.

In its sample, this clonotype was seen a few times. The chain recombines TRBV28 with TRBJ1-5; D is unclear. CDR1 is MDHEN, CDR2 SYDVKM, per germline. The CDR3 length is 12 residues. The V gene lost 4 bases and the J gene lost 7 bases, with 8 bases spanning the gap. Here the CDR3 reads CASSWMAQPQHF. CDR3 DNA: TGTGCCAGCAGTTGGATGGCCCAGCCCCAGCATTTT.

Only a few counts were recorded for this clonotype. The chain links TRBV15 to TRBJ1-5; D gene unclear. This CDR3 region has 14 residues. V was pared by 6 bases and J by 7 bases, with 16 bases between. Germline assignment: CDR1 LNHNV and CDR2 YYDKDF (reference sequence). The CDR3 protein is CATSSTIKRQPQHF. CDR3 coding DNA: TGTGCCACCAGTTCAACAATTAAACGGCAGCCCCAGCATTTT.

The chain employs TRBV7-8 and TRBJ2-2; D might be TRBD1 (5 bases). Trimming cost V 3 bases and J 3 bases, with 8 bases left between them. Germline V gene sequence: CDR1 SGHVS, CDR2 FQNEAQ. The CDR3 consists of 14 residues. As DNA, the CDR3 is TGTGCCAGCAGCTTCGACAGATACACCGGGGAGCTGTTTTTT. This gives the protein CASSFDRYTGELFF.

This clonotype was counted many times. V usage is TRBV12-3 or TRBV12-4 and J usage is TRBJ1-2; D perhaps matches TRBD1 (5 bases). This CDR3 is 13 amino acids long. V gave up 3 bases and J gave up 6 bases, with 11 bases separating them. The CDR3 region has the DNA TGTGCCAGCAGTTTCCGGGGCAGGAATGGCTACACCTTC. As protein: CASSFRGRNGYTF.

The chain employs TRBV5-1 and TRBJ1-2, with D possibly TRBD1 on 6 matching bases. The CDR3 sequence is 14 residues long. The ends were cut back, 1 base at V and 4 bases at J, with 11 bases in the middle. In germline, CDR1 is SGHRS, CDR2 YFSETQ. CDR3 coding DNA: TGCGCCAGCAGCTTGACGTCAGGGGTCTATGGCTACACCTTC. It is translated as CASSLTSGVYGYTF.

This clonotype was counted between two and nine times. The V call is TRBV27, the J call TRBJ2-2; 9 bases line up with TRBD2. The CDR3 is 15 amino acids. V was pared by 2 bases and J by 6 bases, with 4 bases of the junction left unmatched. Germline CDR1 is MNHEY and CDR2 is SMNVEV (reference sequence). CDR3 DNA sequence: TGTGCCAGCAGTTTACTAGCGGGATTTCCCGGGGAGCTGTTTTTT. It specifies CASSLLAGFPGELFF.

This clonotype was seen ten or more times. The chain employs TRBV9 and TRBJ2-3, with D uncertain. Per germline, CDR1 SGDLS and CDR2 YYNGEE. The CDR3 sequence is 15 residues long. Trimming took off 0 bases at V and 2 bases at J, with 10 bases between the two ends. CDR3 sequence: CASSVGLTHTDTQYF. CDR3 DNA: TGTGCCAGCAGCGTAGGGCTTACCCACACAGATACGCAGTATTTT. Drawing the rest from reference TRBV9 and TRBJ2-3, the complete variable domain is DSGVTQTPKHLITATGQRVTLRCSPRSGDLSVYWYQQSLDQGLQFLIQYYNGEERAKGNILERFSAQQFPDLHSELNLSSLELGDSALYFCASSVGLTHTDTQYFGPGTRLTVL.

This clonotype was found once. This chain joins TRBV6-2 or TRBV6-3 and TRBJ2-5; 13 bases are a match to TRBD2. CDR3 length: 15 residues. After removal of 6 bases from V and 0 bases from J, the junction contained 1 base not matched to a gene. Germline CDR1 MNHEY, CDR2 SVGEGT. CDR3 loop: CASSGLAGDQETQYF. The CDR3 DNA reads as TGTGCCAGCAGCGGACTAGCGGGAGACCAAGAGACCCAGTACTTC.

The chain combines TRBV5-1 with TRBJ2-3; the D gene is possibly TRBD2 (6 bases). Trimming cost V 1 base and J 2 bases, with 11 bases left between them. Germline V gives CDR1 SGHRS, CDR2 YFSETQ. This CDR3 contains 15 residues. DNA for the CDR3: TGCGCCAGCAGCTTGACGGGACTCAACACAGATACGCAGTATTTT. This translates into CASSLTGLNTDTQYF.

Regarding this clonotype: One base away lies a much larger clone, so this may be a sequencing read error. V is TRBV2 and J is TRBJ2-4; no clear D gene. Trimming took off 3 bases at V and 0 bases at J, with 12 bases between the two ends. Germline values: CDR1 SNHLY, CDR2 FYNNEI. This CDR3 is 16 amino acids long. The CDR3: CASSDMGLEAKNIQYF. The CDR3 DNA follows: TGTGCCAGCAGTGATATGGGATTGGAAGCCAAAAACATTCAGTACTTC.

V gene TRBV4-2 combines with J gene TRBJ2-6; D is possibly TRBD2 (6 bases). Trimming left V 0 bases short and J 3 bases short, with 15 bases between. CDR1 LGHNA and CDR2 YNFKEQ come from the germline V gene. The CDR3 has 18 residues. DNA of the CDR3: TGTGCCAGCAGCCAAGATCTCCCGGGGCGGGGTGGGGCCAACGTCCTGACTTTC. This translates into CASSQDLPGRGGANVLTF.